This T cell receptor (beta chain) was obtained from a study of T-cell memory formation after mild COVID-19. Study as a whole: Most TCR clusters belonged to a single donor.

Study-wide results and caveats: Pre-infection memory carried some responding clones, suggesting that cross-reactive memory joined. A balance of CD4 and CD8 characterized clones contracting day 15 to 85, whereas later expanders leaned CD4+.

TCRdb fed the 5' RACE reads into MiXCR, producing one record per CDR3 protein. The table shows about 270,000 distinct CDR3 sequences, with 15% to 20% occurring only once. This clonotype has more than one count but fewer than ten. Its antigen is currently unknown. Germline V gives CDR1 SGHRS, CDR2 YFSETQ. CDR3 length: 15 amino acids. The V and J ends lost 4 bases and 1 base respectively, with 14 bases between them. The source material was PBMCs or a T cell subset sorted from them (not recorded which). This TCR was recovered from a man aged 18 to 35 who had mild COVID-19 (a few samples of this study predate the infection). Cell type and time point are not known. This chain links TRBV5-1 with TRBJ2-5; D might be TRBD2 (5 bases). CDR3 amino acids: CASSPPFEGQETQYF. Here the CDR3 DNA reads TGCGCCAGCAGCCCACCGTTTGAGGGCCAAGAGACCCAGTACTTC.